The rows below give T cell receptor beta chains drawn from one sample of a study of blood T cell repertoires in COVID-19. The protocol was immunoSEQ multiplex PCR, while the TCRdb copy is restricted to in-frame clones and leaves out a portion. Among 200,000 or so clones listed, 70% to 85% were seen once. Sequences were obtained from peripheral blood. The receptors come from a woman under 40 with acute or convalescent COVID-19. The CDR3 runs from the conserved cysteine through the conserved F or W. Fields, in order: D gene, V gene, J gene, clone size, CDR3 protein, CDR3 DNA. D genes are given only for firm matches. Rows may omit the clone size; those that give it use once, few, many or a size class.

d_gene: TRBD2
v_gene: TRBV3-1/TRBV3-2
j_gene: TRBJ2-1
abundance: .
CDR3aa: CASSPGLAVGSNEQFF
CDR3nt: TGTGCCAGCAGTCCGGGACTAGCTGTGGGATCTAATGAGCAGTTCTTC

d_gene: TRBD2
v_gene: TRBV6-2/TRBV6-3
j_gene: TRBJ2-1
abundance: .
CDR3aa: CASSKTGTSGPYNEQFF
CDR3nt: TGTGCCAGCAGCAAGACGGGGACTAGCGGACCCTACAATGAGCAGTTCTTC

d_gene: TRBD1
v_gene: TRBV25-1
j_gene: TRBJ1-1
abundance: .
CDR3aa: CATGTGDTEAFF
CDR3nt: TGTGCTACCGGGACAGGGGACACTGAAGCTTTCTTT

d_gene: TRBD1
v_gene: TRBV29-1
j_gene: TRBJ2-5
abundance: .
CDR3aa: CSVWDRGLQETQYF
CDR3nt: TGCAGCGTTTGGGACAGGGGGCTGCAAGAGACCCAGTACTTC

d_gene: TRBD1
v_gene: TRBV30
j_gene: TRBJ2-2
abundance: .
CDR3aa: CAWRTGVNTGELFF
CDR3nt: TGTGCCTGGAGGACAGGGGTGAACACCGGGGAGCTGTTTTTT

d_gene: TRBD2
v_gene: TRBV11-3
j_gene: TRBJ2-2
abundance: .
CDR3aa: CASRRTSSGSGELFF
CDR3nt: TGTGCCAGCAGGAGGACGAGTAGCGGGTCCGGGGAGCTGTTTTTT

d_gene: TRBD1
v_gene: TRBV5-1
j_gene: TRBJ1-1
abundance: once
CDR3aa: CASNPTGGGTEAFF
CDR3nt: TGCGCCAGCAACCCGACAGGGGGAGGCACTGAAGCTTTCTTT

d_gene: .
v_gene: TRBV3-1/TRBV3-2
j_gene: TRBJ2-3
abundance: .
CDR3aa: CASSQDQGGTDTQYF
CDR3nt: TGTGCCAGCAGCCAAGATCAAGGGGGCACAGATACGCAGTATTTT

d_gene: .
v_gene: TRBV6-2/TRBV6-3
j_gene: TRBJ1-5
abundance: .
CDR3aa: CASSYVLSGGQSNQPQHF
CDR3nt: TGTGCCAGCAGTTACGTGCTGTCGGGGGGGCAGAGCAATCAGCCCCAGCATTTT

d_gene: TRBD1
v_gene: TRBV14
j_gene: TRBJ1-5
abundance: .
CDR3aa: CASSRAGQGNYSNQPQHF
CDR3nt: TGTGCCAGCAGCCGAGCAGGACAGGGCAATTATAGCAATCAGCCCCAGCATTTT

d_gene: .
v_gene: TRBV28
j_gene: TRBJ2-4
abundance: .
CDR3aa: CASSLFRGTNIQYF
CDR3nt: TGTGCCAGCAGTTTATTCCGTGGCACAAACATTCAGTACTTC

d_gene: .
v_gene: TRBV20-1
j_gene: TRBJ1-2
abundance: few
CDR3aa: CSVHYHGYTF
CDR3nt: TGCAGTGTCCACTACCATGGCTACACCTTC

d_gene: TRBD1
v_gene: TRBV7-2
j_gene: TRBJ1-1
abundance: .
CDR3aa: CASSTDGTGGDFF
CDR3nt: TGTGCCAGCAGCACGGACGGGACAGGGGGCGATTTCTTT

d_gene: .
v_gene: TRBV5-8
j_gene: TRBJ1-2
abundance: .
CDR3aa: CASSLRAVYGYTF
CDR3nt: TGTGCCAGCAGTCTGCGGGCGGTCTATGGCTACACCTTC

d_gene: .
v_gene: TRBV12-3/TRBV12-4
j_gene: TRBJ2-7
abundance: .
CDR3aa: CASSFRVYEQYF
CDR3nt: TGTGCCAGCAGTTTCCGGGTCTACGAGCAGTACTTC

d_gene: .
v_gene: TRBV5-5
j_gene: TRBJ2-2
abundance: many
CDR3aa: CASSMQGLGRIAGELFF
CDR3nt: TGTGCCAGCAGCATGCAGGGTTTAGGAAGGATCGCCGGGGAGCTGTTTTTT

d_gene: TRBD2
v_gene: TRBV4-3
j_gene: TRBJ2-4
abundance: .
CDR3aa: CASSQGLGGGQAKNIQYF
CDR3nt: TGCGCCAGCAGCCAAGGCTTGGGCGGGGGTCAAGCCAAAAACATTCAGTACTTC

d_gene: .
v_gene: TRBV4-2
j_gene: TRBJ1-4
abundance: .
CDR3aa: CASSQIRAGHEKLFF
CDR3nt: TGTGCCAGCAGCCAAATAAGGGCGGGTCATGAAAAACTGTTTTTT

d_gene: .
v_gene: TRBV30
j_gene: TRBJ1-1
abundance: .
CDR3aa: CAWSPYVETEAFF
CDR3nt: TGTGCCTGGAGTCCGTACGTTGAGACTGAAGCTTTCTTT

d_gene: TRBD2
v_gene: TRBV29-1
j_gene: TRBJ2-7
abundance: .
CDR3aa: CSVSREGGQYF
CDR3nt: TGCAGCGTCTCCCGGGAGGGAGGGCAGTACTTC

d_gene: TRBD2
v_gene: TRBV5-4
j_gene: TRBJ2-1
abundance: .
CDR3aa: CASSLASGGGSYNEQFF
CDR3nt: TGTGCCAGCAGCTTGGCTAGCGGGGGCGGCTCCTACAATGAGCAGTTCTTC

d_gene: TRBD1
v_gene: TRBV5-4
j_gene: TRBJ1-1
abundance: .
CDR3aa: CASSLAGTGNTEAFF
CDR3nt: TGTGCCAGCAGCTTGGCCGGGACAGGGAACACTGAAGCTTTCTTT

d_gene: TRBD1
v_gene: TRBV11-2
j_gene: TRBJ2-5
abundance: .
CDR3aa: CASSSGQGGETQYF
CDR3nt: TGTGCCAGCAGCTCCGGACAGGGAGGCGAGACCCAGTACTTC

d_gene: .
v_gene: TRBV9
j_gene: TRBJ2-5
abundance: .
CDR3aa: CASSPRGLQETQYF
CDR3nt: TGTGCCAGCAGCCCTAGGGGCCTCCAAGAGACCCAGTACTTC

d_gene: .
v_gene: TRBV3-1/TRBV3-2
j_gene: TRBJ1-1
abundance: .
CDR3aa: CASSQEGQKNTEAFF
CDR3nt: TGTGCCAGCAGCCAAGAGGGGCAGAAGAACACTGAAGCTTTCTTT

d_gene: TRBD1
v_gene: TRBV4-2
j_gene: TRBJ2-3
abundance: .
CDR3aa: CASSRTPGQGTDTQYF
CDR3nt: TGTGCCAGCAGCCGCACCCCCGGACAGGGGACAGATACGCAGTATTTT

d_gene: .
v_gene: TRBV27
j_gene: TRBJ2-2
abundance: .
CDR3aa: CASSLGQGINTGELFF
CDR3nt: TGTGCCAGCAGCCTAGGGCAGGGAATTAACACCGGGGAGCTGTTTTTT

d_gene: .
v_gene: TRBV2
j_gene: TRBJ1-5
abundance: .
CDR3aa: CATSGNNQPQHF
CDR3nt: TGTGCTACCTCGGGAAACAATCAGCCCCAGCATTTT

d_gene: TRBD1
v_gene: TRBV7-9
j_gene: TRBJ2-1
abundance: .
CDR3aa: CASSLRSQGVNEQFF
CDR3nt: TGTGCCAGCAGTCTAAGGTCACAGGGGGTCAATGAGCAGTTCTTC

d_gene: TRBD1
v_gene: TRBV6-9
j_gene: TRBJ2-1
abundance: .
CDR3aa: CASSFIPPGQGSADRYNEQFF
CDR3nt: TGTGCCAGCAGTTTCATTCCCCCGGGACAGGGGAGTGCAGATAGGTACAATGAGCAGTTCTTC

d_gene: TRBD1
v_gene: TRBV28
j_gene: TRBJ1-6
abundance: few
CDR3aa: CASRTGGNSPLHF
CDR3nt: TGTGCCAGCAGAACAGGGGGCAATTCACCCCTCCACTTT